This note documents a single TCR beta chain sequence. Antigen specificity is unknown. Sequencing used immunoSEQ multiplex PCR; TCRdb keeps in-frame clones, though not all of them. The data contain 12,000 or so clones, just under 90% of them seen just once; the ten biggest clones take up nearly 0.45%. Allogeneic regulatory or mature dendritic cells were co-cultured for less than six days with CFSE-labeled sorted T cells at 1:10. These data belong to a study of regulatory dendritic cells for organ transplantation. Broader study findings: Memory CD8+ clonal expansion seemed more limited with regulatory than mature dendritic cells.

V shed 5 bases and J shed 2 bases, with 12 bases lying between them. In germline, CDR1 is SEHNR, CDR2 FQNEAQ (reference sequence). The CDR3 contains 14 residues. The sequenced material came from naive CD8+ T cells from blood cultured with dendritic cells. Subset indicated: CD45RA+ naive T cells. The chain combines TRBV7-9 with TRBJ1-2, with D unclear. The TCR comes from a human donor in good health. CDR3 sequence: CASSQGMGNYGYTF. In DNA form, the CDR3 reads TGTGCCAGCAGCCAAGGCATGGGAAACTATGGCTACACCTTC.